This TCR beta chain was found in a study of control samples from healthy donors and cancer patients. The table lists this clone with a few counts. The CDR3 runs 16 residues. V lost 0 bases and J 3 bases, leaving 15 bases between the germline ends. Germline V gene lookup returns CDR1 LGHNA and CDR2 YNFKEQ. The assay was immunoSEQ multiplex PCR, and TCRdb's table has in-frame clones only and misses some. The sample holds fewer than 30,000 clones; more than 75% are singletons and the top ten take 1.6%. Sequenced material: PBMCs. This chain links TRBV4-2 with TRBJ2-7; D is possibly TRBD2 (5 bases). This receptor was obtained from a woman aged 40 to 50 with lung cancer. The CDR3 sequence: CASSQDSSEGFYEQYF. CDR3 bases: TGTGCCAGCAGCCAAGATTCGAGCGAGGGTTTCTACGAGCAGTACTTC.